This T cell receptor beta chain appears in the sequencing data of a study of T cells after yellow fever vaccination. General study points: Once the booster was given, most primary-vaccination clones reappeared, at about 96% for CD4 and more than 85% for CD8.

A 5'RACE template-switching step, the method used to make TCR cDNA, added a universal primer site and UMIs. Using its own MiXCR run on the 5' RACE reads, TCRdb lists one record per CDR3 protein. The top ten clones hold around 3.3% of a sample with a few hundred thousand distinct CDR3 sequences, less than 3.5% of them seen once. The V segment lost 7 bases and the J segment 8 bases; nucleotides outside the gene matches: 12. Germline-derived CDR1 and CDR2 are SGHRS and YFSETQ. This CDR3 region has 14 residues. This clonotype was detected a few times. Its specificity is unknown. This chain links TRBV5-1 with TRBJ2-1; 7 bases are a match to TRBD1. The source is a man aged 18 to 29 who received the YFV17D yellow fever vaccine. The sample was CD4+ T cells sorted from PBMCs, taken 10 days after the yellow fever booster vaccination. This CDR3 reads CASGRQGKFDEQFF. CDR3 sequence (DNA): TGCGCCAGCGGTCGACAGGGAAAGTTCGATGAGCAGTTCTTC. The full variable domain, with the rest looked up from reference TRBV5-1 and TRBJ2-1, is KAGVTQTPRYLIKTRGQQVTLSCSPISGHRSVSWYQQTPGQGLQFLFEYFSETQRNKGNFPGRFSGRQFSNSRSEMNVSTLELGDSALYLCASGRQGKFDEQFFGPGTRLTVL.